This T cell receptor beta chain was captured in a study of cytomegalovirus exposure and HLA in healthy donors. This clone was observed a handful of times. Its antigen is as yet unknown. Primers included in the PCR were 60 Vbeta and 13 Jbeta primers. Sequenced by immunoSEQ multiplex PCR; TCRdb stores in-frame clones only, minus some. Among about 200,000 clones listed, about four fifths were seen once. CDR3 length: 17 amino acids. Germline loops: CDR1 MNHEY, CDR2 SMNVEV (reference sequence). V shed 6 bases and J shed 0 bases, with 18 bases lying between them. General observations from the study: The CMV antigen specificity of a few CMV-associated chains was confirmed through in vitro analysis. V segments that were indistinguishable, TRBV6-2 and TRBV6-3 among them, were omitted from analysis.

The V and J genes are TRBV27 and TRBJ1-5; possible D gene TRBD1, 6 bases. Material: PBMCs. The receptor's source is a girl aged 5 to 17 in good health and CMV-seropositive. CDR3 sequence: CASRPGTRAFSNQPQHF. In DNA form, the CDR3 reads TGTGCCAGCAGGCCCGGGACACGCGCATTTAGCAATCAGCCCCAGCATTTT.